This T cell receptor (beta chain) was identified in a study of Graves' ophthalmopathy and Graves' hyperthyroidism. The PBMCs used were ones drawn from 7.5 to 10 ml of fresh peripheral blood. Findings and caveats of the study: The 13-signature model separated ophthalmopathy from stable hyperthyroidism at around 88% sensitivity and roughly 80% specificity. The model achieved 55% to 71% sensitivity and under 75% specificity for ophthalmopathy progression. Most thyroid clonotypes expanded beyond 0.001 frequency were also found in blood.

CDR1 and CDR2 from the germline V gene are SEHNR and FQNEAQ (reference sequence). The length of the CDR3 is 15 residues. Trimming took off 2 bases at V and 0 bases at J, with 8 bases between the two ends. As the template, RNA transcripts were used to amplify TCR beta CDR3 regions. The first round was an RT-PCR with HTBI primers, and the second round was a multiplex PCR. Each CDR3 protein is one row after TCRdb ran MiXCR on the multiplex PCR reads. The table includes a few hundred thousand distinct CDR3 sequences, 20% to 25% detected once. In its sample, this clonotype was seen many times. Its antigen is still unknown.

The rearrangement uses TRBV7-9 and TRBJ2-4; D not certain. Sequenced material: peripheral blood. The receptor comes from a woman aged 45-65 years with Graves' ophthalmopathy. The CDR3 here is CASSLTAIAKNIQYF. CDR3 nucleotide sequence: TGTGCCAGCAGCTTAACAGCTATAGCCAAAAACATTCAGTACTTC. Complete variable domain (other parts from reference TRBV7-9 and TRBJ2-4): DTGVSQNPRHKITKRGQNVTFRCDPISEHNRLYWYRQTLGQGPEFLTYFQNEAQLEKSRLLSDRFSAERPKGSFSTLEIQRTEQGDSAMYLCASSLTAIAKNIQYFGAGTRLSVL.